Sequencing of this T cell receptor (beta chain) was carried out in a study of T-cell reconstitution after alpha-beta-depleted transplantation in children. Points from the study as a whole: The origin of high day-60 TCRbeta diversity in some patients lay in surviving recipient T cells and thymic progenitors. Expanded clones from the graft, numbering several hundred, reportedly supplied alpha-beta T cells about two months after transplant.

For this clonotype: Its antigen is as yet unknown.

Preparation of the TCRbeta library involved a method that used unique molecular identifiers. One entry per CDR3 protein, called by TCRdb with MiXCR from the PCR reads. The sample has hundreds of thousands of distinct CDR3 sequences; around 13% are singletons. The specimen was PBMCs, mostly from graft donor cells, collected 360 days after TCRalphabeta/CD19-depleted stem cell transplant. This receptor was obtained from a male patient younger than 18 who had a stem cell transplant for acute myeloid leukemia, so the T cells may come from the graft donor.

CDR3 sequence: CASSPKSGLTTSSYEQYF. The CDR3 nucleotides read TGCGCCAGCAGCCCTAAGAGCGGGCTGACTACTAGCTCCTACGAGCAGTACTTC. The rearrangement uses TRBV4-3 and TRBJ2-7, with D perhaps TRBD2 (6 bases). Per the germline V gene, CDR1 is LGHNA and CDR2 is YSLEER. Trimming stripped 4 bases from V and 0 bases from J, with 22 bases between. The CDR3 extends over 18 amino acids.